This TCR beta chain is drawn from a study of OX40 agonist ivuxolimab in advanced cancers. For the study at large: Patients' therapy was ivuxolimab, an antibody that acts as an agonist of OX40 (CD134). In this trial design, patients received ivuxolimab intravenously at 0.01 to 10 mg/kg every 2 weeks. Anti-PD-1, anti-PD-L1 or anti-CTLA-4 therapy given earlier was allowed, and around 40% had some.

Whole-study results and caveats: Antigen specificity was not determined for the expanded peripheral T cells.

The CDR3 extends over 14 amino acids. Trimming took off 6 bases at V and 5 bases at J, with 16 bases between the two ends. Germline V lookup: CDR1 LNHDA, CDR2 SQIVND (reference sequence). Measured with immunoSEQ multiplex PCR; TCRdb has only the in-frame clones, and not every one. This sample has roughly 53,000 clones; approximately 83% occur once, and the top ten carry 9.5% to 15%. The table lists this clone with a few counts. Its antigen is not identified. The receptor was derived from an adult with an advanced solid tumor such as melanoma, head and neck, liver or kidney cancer. This material consisted of CD4+ or CD8+ T cells sorted from blood, taken in a trial of the OX40 agonist ivuxolimab. The chain recombines TRBV19 with TRBJ2-5, with D possibly TRBD1 on 6 matching bases. Written as DNA, the CDR3 is TGTGCCAGTAGCCCAGGGGCAGGTTGGGAGACCCAGTACTTC. This sequence encodes CASSPGAGWETQYF.